The next 24 T cell receptor beta chains were all read from a single sample in a study of blood T cell repertoires in COVID-19. Produced via immunoSEQ multiplex PCR; TCRdb's table is partial and in-frame only. The sample has some 500,000 clones; over 75% are singletons. Sequencing input: PBMCs or T cells enriched from blood (not recorded which). These receptors all stem from a middle-aged woman who had recovered from COVID-19.

This chain connects TRBV19 to TRBJ2-1; 12 positions match TRBD2. Germline-derived CDR1 and CDR2 are LNHDA and SQIVND (reference sequence). The V gene end was trimmed by 7 bases and the J gene end by 0 bases; junction bases not matched to a gene: 7. The CDR3 consists of 17 residues. The CDR3 DNA follows: TGTGCCAGTAAGACTAGCGGGAGAGAGAGCTCCTACAATGAGCAGTTCTTC. As protein: CASKTSGRESSYNEQFF.

The V call is TRBV4-1, the J call TRBJ1-1, with 8 nucleotides matching TRBD1. V was pared by 1 base and J by 11 bases, with 12 bases of the junction left unmatched. The CDR3 sequence is 15 residues long. Germline V CDR1 and CDR2: MGHRA, YSYEKL. The CDR3 DNA follows: TGCGCCAGCAGCCAAGTAACTCAGGGGGCCGTTGACGCTTTCTTT. Translation gives CASSQVTQGAVDAFF.

The chain employs TRBV4-1 and TRBJ2-3; 11 positions agree with TRBD1. V was pared by 3 bases and J by 2 bases, with 7 bases of the junction left unmatched. Germline V gives CDR1 MGHRA, CDR2 YSYEKL. This CDR3 is built from 17 residues. The CDR3 protein is CASSHSGTGGNTDTQYF. CDR3 nucleotide sequence: TGCGCCAGCAGCCACAGTGGGACAGGGGGGAACACAGATACGCAGTATTTT.

V and J are TRBV4-1 and TRBJ1-4; 11 bases agree with TRBD1. This CDR3 comprises 14 residues. V was clipped by 6 bases and J by 7 bases; unmatched bases: 4. Germline V gene data show CDR1 as MGHRA and CDR2 as YSYEKL. CDR3 sequence reads: CASSRDRGSEKLFF. The CDR3 DNA reads as TGCGCCAGCAGTCGGGACAGGGGGAGTGAAAAACTGTTTTTT.

The rearrangement uses TRBV29-1 and TRBJ2-7; D is ambiguous. CDR3 length: 11 amino acids. V was pared by 2 bases and J by 4 bases, with 6 bases between. Germline V lookup: CDR1 SQVTM, CDR2 ANQGSEA. The DNA of the CDR3 is TGCAGCGTTGAATACGGGTACGAGCAGTACTTC. Amino acids: CSVEYGYEQYF.

The chain combines TRBV14 with TRBJ1-1; tentatively, D is TRBD1 (6 bases). The V gene lost 2 bases and the J gene lost 5 bases, with 12 bases spanning the gap. Germline-derived CDR1 and CDR2 are SGHDN and FVKESK. The CDR3 is 14 amino acids. Written as DNA, the CDR3 is TGTGCCAGCAGCCAAACAGGGTTTTCGACTGAAGCTTTCTTT. Protein: CASSQTGFSTEAFF.

V usage is TRBV6-4 and J usage is TRBJ1-2; the D gene is possibly TRBD1 (6 bases). V lost 7 bases and J 4 bases, leaving 13 bases between the germline ends. The CDR3 is 13 residues long. The V gene's germline CDR1 is MRHNA and CDR2 SNTAGT. CDR3 protein: CASMNGTPYGYTF. For the CDR3, the DNA is TGTGCCAGCATGAACGGGACACCCTATGGCTACACCTTC.

The gene calls are TRBV24-1 and TRBJ1-2; 12 bases match TRBD1. The CDR3 consists of 16 residues. Per the germline V gene, CDR1 is KGHDR and CDR2 is SFDVKD. V lost 8 bases, J lost 2 bases, and 8 bases stayed unmatched. The CDR3 here is CATTSGTGGENYGYTF. The DNA for the CDR3 is TGTGCCACCACATCCGGGACAGGGGGCGAGAACTATGGCTACACCTTC.

This chain joins TRBV2 and TRBJ1-1; TRBD1 is a possible D gene (5 bases). This CDR3 spans 15 amino acids. CDR1 and CDR2 (germline): SNHLY, FYNNEI. V was trimmed by 7 bases and J by 0 bases, leaving 15 bases between them. CDR3 sequence reads: CASTLLDSLNTEAFF. CDR3 nucleotides: TGTGCCAGCACCCTTCTAGACAGTCTGAACACTGAAGCTTTCTTT.

This sequence joins TRBV10-3 and TRBJ2-7; no firm D call. Between the trimmed V and J ends, which lost 0 bases and 4 bases, there was a span of 7 bases. The length of the CDR3 is 13 residues. Germline V gives CDR1 ENHRY, CDR2 SYGVKD. This CDR3 reads CAISESRAYEQYF. The CDR3 DNA is TGTGCCATCAGTGAGTCTCGAGCGTACGAGCAGTACTTC.

This clone was detected once. CDR3 nucleotides: TGTGCCAGCAGCTTAGACGGACGGGGGTCGGCAGAGACCCAGTACTTC. Translation: CASSLDGRGSAETQYF. The rearrangement joins TRBV7-2 to TRBJ2-5, with D possibly being TRBD2 (6 bases). Germline V gives CDR1 SGHTA, CDR2 FQGNSA. With 1 base removed from V and 4 bases from J, the gap between germline ends came to 16 bases. CDR3 length equals 16 residues.

The chain combines TRBV4-3 with TRBJ1-1; D may be TRBD1 (6 bases). This CDR3 is built from 14 residues. V was shortened by 2 bases and J by 9 bases, with 16 bases between the two germline ends. Germline V lookup: CDR1 LGHNA, CDR2 YSLEER. The CDR3 region is CASSQTRRTEKAFF. In DNA, the CDR3 is TGCGCCAGCAGCCAAACTAGACGGACAGAAAAAGCTTTCTTT.

The CDR3 bases are TGCGCCAGCAGGCGTTCGGGACAGGGGTTCTACGAGCAGTACTTC. It translates to CASRRSGQGFYEQYF. V gene TRBV5-1 combines with J gene TRBJ2-7, with 10 bases matching TRBD1. The CDR3 contains 15 residues. V lost 5 bases, J lost 3 bases, and 8 bases stayed unmatched. Germline-derived CDR1 and CDR2 are SGHRS and YFSETQ.

CDR3 loop: CASSRFGTDSGNTIYF. The CDR3 DNA reads as TGTGCCAGCAGCCGTTTTGGGACAGACTCTGGAAACACCATATATTTT. This chain links TRBV5-6 with TRBJ1-3, with 7 bases matching TRBD1. This CDR3 spans 16 amino acids. The J segment lost 0 bases and the V segment lost 4 bases, leaving 7 bases of the junction unmatched. Germline V gene data show CDR1 as SGHDT and CDR2 as YYEEEE. Full variable domain (remainder filled in from reference TRBV5-6 and TRBJ1-3): DAGVTQSPTHLIKTRGQQVTLRCSPKSGHDTVSWYQQALGQGPQFIFQYYEEEERQRGNFPDRFSGHQFPNYSSELNVNALLLGDSALYLCASSRFGTDSGNTIYFGEGSWLTVV.

V usage is TRBV19 and J usage is TRBJ1-2, with D tentatively TRBD1 (5 bases). CDR3 length: 14 residues. Germline loops: CDR1 LNHDA, CDR2 SQIVND (reference sequence). The V gene lost 4 bases and the J gene lost 5 bases, with 14 bases spanning the gap. The CDR3 loop reads CASSKAGIGYGYTF. The CDR3 bases are TGTGCCAGTAGTAAGGCAGGGATAGGGTATGGCTACACCTTC.

The V call is TRBV13, the J call TRBJ1-4; D call uncertain. The germline V gene encodes CDR1 PRHDT and CDR2 FYEKMQ (reference sequence). This CDR3 region has 13 residues. Between the trimmed V and J ends, which lost 3 bases and 6 bases, there was a span of 8 bases. DNA for the CDR3: TGTGCCAGCAGCTTCGGCAGGTATGAAAAACTGTTTTTT. Translation: CASSFGRYEKLFF.

J is TRBJ2-7 and V is TRBV5-4; 8 bases are a match to TRBD2. The V gene's germline CDR1 is SGHNT and CDR2 YYREEE (reference sequence). J gave up 7 bases and V 5 bases, and 11 bases lay outside the gene matches. The CDR3 extends over 14 amino acids. The CDR3 coding sequence is TGTGCCAGCAGAGACCCAGCGGGAGCGGGTGAGCAGTACTTC. Residues: CASRDPAGAGEQYF.

This chain links TRBV7-6 with TRBJ2-7; 8 nucleotides line up with TRBD1. CDR1 is SGHVS and CDR2 is FNYEAQ in the germline V gene. This CDR3 has 16 residues. V shed 1 base and J 3 bases; nucleotides not matched to a gene: 8. The CDR3 coding sequence is TGTGCCAGCAGCTTAGGGTCGCCAGGGGGCCGCTACGAGCAGTACTTC. Amino acids: CASSLGSPGGRYEQYF. The entire variable domain, with the rest obtained from reference TRBV7-6 and TRBJ2-7, is as follows: GAGVSQSPRYKVTKRGQDVALRCDPISGHVSLYWYRQALGQGPEFLTYFNYEAQQDKSGLPNDRFSAERPEGSISTLTIQRTEQRDSAMYRCASSLGSPGGRYEQYFGPGTRLTVT.

This clone showed up just a few times. V usage is TRBV3-1 (or the pseudogene TRBV3-2) and J usage is TRBJ1-5; 9 bases map to TRBD1. Per the germline V gene, CDR1 is LGHDT and CDR2 is YNNKEL (reference sequence). Trimming cost V 4 bases and J 6 bases; bases outside gene matches: 1. The CDR3 totals 13 residues. The CDR3 DNA is TGTGCCAGCAGCCTGACAGGGGGTCAGCCCCAGCATTTT. It encodes CASSLTGGQPQHF.

This chain links TRBV7-9 with TRBJ1-4; 7 positions match TRBD1. The CDR3 has 16 amino acids. Germline lookup yields CDR1 SEHNR and CDR2 FQNEAQ (reference sequence). J gave up 0 bases and V 5 bases, and 6 bases lay outside the gene matches. In DNA, the CDR3 is TGTGCCAGCAGCAAACGGGACAGCTCAACTAATGAAAAACTGTTTTTT. Protein product: CASSKRDSSTNEKLFF.

The chain uses TRBV18 and TRBJ2-7; no reliable D call. CDR1 KGHSH and CDR2 LQKENI come from the germline V gene. Trimming shortened V by 5 bases and J by 3 bases, and 11 bases separated the two germline ends. The length of the CDR3 is 13 residues. This CDR3 is CASSSNTDYEQYF. The CDR3 bases are TGTGCCAGCTCAAGTAATACAGACTACGAGCAGTACTTC.

V and J are TRBV7-2 and TRBJ2-2, with D maybe TRBD2 (7 bases). Trimming pared 6 bases from V and 5 bases from J, leaving 16 bases between. The CDR3 sequence is 15 residues long. Per the germline V gene, CDR1 is SGHTA and CDR2 is FQGNSA. In DNA, the CDR3 is TGTGCCAGCAGTCGAGGGAGGGGGGAAACCGGGGAGCTGTTTTTT. Encoded protein: CASSRGRGETGELFF. Supplemented by reference TRBV7-2 and TRBJ2-2, the full variable domain reads GAGVSQSPSNKVTEKGKDVELRCDPISGHTALYWYRQSLGQGLEFLIYFQGNSAPDKSGLPSDRFSAERTGGSVSTLTIQRTQQEDSAVYLCASSRGRGETGELFFGEGSRLTVL.

This clone was recorded many times. A read error may produce the germline difference seen at one junction end. The V and J genes are TRBV4-2 and TRBJ2-2; D might be TRBD2 (6 bases). Germline values: CDR1 LGHNA, CDR2 YNFKEQ. The length of the CDR3 is 16 residues. As DNA, the CDR3 is TGTGCCAGCAGCCAAATAGGGGACTCGAACGCCGGGGAGCTGTTTTTT. This sequence encodes CASSQIGDSNAGELFF.

The J gene is TRBJ2-1, the V gene TRBV18; 11 nucleotides match TRBD2. In germline, CDR1 is KGHSH, CDR2 LQKENI. After removal of 0 bases from V and 10 bases from J, the junction contained 8 bases not matched to a gene. CDR3 size: 16 residues. In DNA, the CDR3 is TGTGCCAGCTCACCACCGCCGACTAGCGGGACTCGGGAGCAGTTCTTC. Its translation is CASSPPPTSGTREQFF.